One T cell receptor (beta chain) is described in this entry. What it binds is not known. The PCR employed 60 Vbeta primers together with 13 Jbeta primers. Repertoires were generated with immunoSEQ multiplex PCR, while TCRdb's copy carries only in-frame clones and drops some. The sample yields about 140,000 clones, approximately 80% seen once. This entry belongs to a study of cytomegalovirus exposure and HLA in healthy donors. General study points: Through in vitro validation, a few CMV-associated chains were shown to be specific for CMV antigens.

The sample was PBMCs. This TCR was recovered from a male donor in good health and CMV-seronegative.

The CDR3 region has the DNA TGTGCCAGCAGCTTGGGGGACAGGGGGATCACTGAAGCTTTCTTT. Encoded protein: CASSLGDRGITEAFF. This chain links TRBV5-6 with TRBJ1-1; 11 bases align to TRBD1. The V and J ends lost 0 bases and 4 bases, in that order; junction bases with no gene match: 2. The CDR3 sequence is 15 residues long. From germline, CDR1 is SGHDT and CDR2 YYEEEE.